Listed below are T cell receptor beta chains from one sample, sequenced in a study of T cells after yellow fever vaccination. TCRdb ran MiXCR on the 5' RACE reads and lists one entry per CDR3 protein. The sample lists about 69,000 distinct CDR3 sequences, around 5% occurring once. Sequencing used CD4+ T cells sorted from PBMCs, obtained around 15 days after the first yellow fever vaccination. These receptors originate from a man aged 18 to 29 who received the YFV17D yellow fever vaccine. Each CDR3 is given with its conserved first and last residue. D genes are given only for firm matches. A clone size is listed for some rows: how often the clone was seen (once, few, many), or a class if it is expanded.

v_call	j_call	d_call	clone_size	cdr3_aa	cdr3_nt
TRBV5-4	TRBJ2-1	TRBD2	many	CASSSRGGIHEQFF	TGTGCCAGCTCGTCACGGGGGGGTATCCATGAGCAGTTCTTC
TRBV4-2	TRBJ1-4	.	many	CASSQVGGSNEKLFF	TGTGCCAGCAGCCAAGTAGGGGGATCAAATGAAAAACTGTTTTTT
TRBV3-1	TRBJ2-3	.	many	CASSQVLGVTQYF	TGTGCCAGCAGCCAAGTACTTGGCGTGACGCAGTATTTT
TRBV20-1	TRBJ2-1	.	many	CSATSPTHEQFF	TGCAGTGCTACCTCGCCGACCCATGAGCAGTTCTTC
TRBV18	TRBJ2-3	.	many	CASSPRPDTQYF	TGTGCCAGCTCACCACGTCCAGATACGCAGTATTTT
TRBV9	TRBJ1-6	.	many	CASSVTNGAPLHF	TGTGCCAGCAGCGTAACAAACGGGGCACCCCTCCACTTT
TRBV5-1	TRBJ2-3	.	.	CASSLEPRTDTQYF	TGCGCCAGCAGCTTGGAACCGCGCACAGATACGCAGTATTTT
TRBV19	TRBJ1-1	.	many	CASSSWFRDTEAFF	TGTGCCAGTAGCTCTTGGTTCCGGGACACTGAAGCTTTCTTT
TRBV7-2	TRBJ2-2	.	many	CASISATGTGELFF	TGTGCCAGCATCAGTGCTACGGGGACCGGGGAGCTGTTTTTT
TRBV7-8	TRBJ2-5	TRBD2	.	CASSYQRGGRETQYF	TGTGCCAGCAGCTACCAGCGGGGGGGCAGGGAGACCCAGTACTTC
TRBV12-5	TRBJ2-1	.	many	CASAPGLREQFF	TGTGCTAGTGCCCCGGGTCTCCGGGAGCAGTTCTTC
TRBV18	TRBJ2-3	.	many	CASSPFYTDTQYF	TGTGCCAGCTCACCCTTCTACACAGATACGCAGTATTTT
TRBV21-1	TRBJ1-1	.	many	CASSKQRDRVEDTEAFF	TGTGCCAGCAGCAAACAAAGAGACAGGGTTGAGGACACTGAAGCTTTCTTT
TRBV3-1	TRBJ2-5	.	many	CASSQGVSSLQETQYF	TGTGCCAGCAGCCAAGGTGTCAGCTCCCTCCAAGAGACCCAGTACTTC
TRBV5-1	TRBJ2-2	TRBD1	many	CASSWTGFTGELFF	TGCGCCAGCAGCTGGACAGGGTTCACCGGGGAGCTGTTTTTT
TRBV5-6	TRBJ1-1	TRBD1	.	CASSRRTGHTEAFF	TGTGCCAGCAGCCGCCGGACAGGGCACACTGAAGCTTTCTTT
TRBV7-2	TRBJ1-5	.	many	CASSFAGADEPQHF	TGTGCCAGCAGCTTCGCAGGGGCGGACGAGCCCCAGCATTTT
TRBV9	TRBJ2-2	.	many	CASSVIQGTELFF	TGTGCCAGCAGCGTAATTCAGGGGACGGAGCTGTTTTTT
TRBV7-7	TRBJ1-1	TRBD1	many	CASSPLYRGNTEAFF	TGTGCTAGCAGCCCTCTTTACAGGGGGAACACTGAAGCTTTCTTT
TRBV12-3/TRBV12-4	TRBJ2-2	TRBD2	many	CASSLRFWDYQTGELFF	TGTGCCAGCAGTTTAAGGTTCTGGGACTACCAGACCGGGGAGCTGTTTTTT
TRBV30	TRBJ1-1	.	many	CAWREYGPNTEAFF	TGTGCCTGGAGGGAGTACGGGCCGAACACTGAAGCTTTCTTT
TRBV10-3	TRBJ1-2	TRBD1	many	CATGTGANYGYTF	TGTGCCACGGGGACAGGCGCTAACTATGGCTACACCTTC
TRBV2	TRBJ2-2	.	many	CASSEMGNTGELFF	TGTGCCAGCAGTGAAATGGGGAACACCGGGGAGCTGTTTTTT
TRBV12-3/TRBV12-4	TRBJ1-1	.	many	CASSFEGRYRAFF	TGTGCCAGCAGTTTCGAAGGTCGGTATCGAGCTTTCTTT
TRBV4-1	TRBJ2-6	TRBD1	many	CASSTGTGSSGANVLTF	TGCGCCAGCAGCACCGGGACAGGCAGCTCTGGGGCCAACGTCCTGACTTTC
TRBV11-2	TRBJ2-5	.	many	CASSWRPGPETQYF	TGTGCCAGCAGCTGGCGCCCCGGACCAGAGACCCAGTACTTC
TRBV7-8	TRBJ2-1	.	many	CASSLTVVTLYNEQFF	TGTGCCAGCAGCTTAACGGTGGTTACATTATACAATGAGCAGTTCTTC